What follows are 13 T cell receptor beta chains derived from one specimen sequenced in a study of Ad26.COV2.S vaccination and SARS-CoV-2 variants. Treatment described: around 19 received Ad26.COV2.S at low or high dose, single or two shots; roughly five received placebo; per-sample allocation not given. Repertoires come from day 63 after the first vaccine or placebo injection. Libraries were prepared by immunoSEQ multiplex PCR; TCRdb keeps only in-frame clonotypes and omits some of them. The sample includes 400,000 to 500,000 clones, approximately 90% of them seen just once. The sample in question was peripheral blood, obtained in a trial of Ad26.COV2.S vaccine versus placebo. These receptors came from a person between 18 and 59 years old who received the Ad26.COV2.S COVID-19 vaccine or a placebo.

The chain has TRBV11-1 and TRBJ1-3, with D tentatively TRBD1 (5 bases). There are 16 residues in the CDR3. Germline lookup yields CDR1 SGHAT and CDR2 FQDESV (reference sequence). With 4 bases removed from V and 0 bases from J, the gap between germline ends came to 13 bases. CDR3 in amino acids: CASSSHRGNSGNTIYF. In DNA form, the CDR3 reads TGTGCCAGCAGCTCACACCGGGGGAACTCTGGAAACACCATATATTTT. The variable domain in full, completed from reference TRBV11-1 and TRBJ1-3, reads EAEVAQSPRYKITEKSQAVAFWCDPISGHATLYWYRQILGQGPELLVQFQDESVVDDSQLPKDRFSAERLKGVDSTLKIQPAELGDSAMYLCASSSHRGNSGNTIYFGEGSWLTVV.

The chain joins TRBV28 to TRBJ1-2; the D is unclear. The V and J ends lost 3 bases and 5 bases respectively, with 10 bases between them. The length of the CDR3 is 13 residues. Germline lookup yields CDR1 MDHEN and CDR2 SYDVKM. CDR3 loop: CASSLSYMYGYTF. The CDR3 DNA sequence: TGTGCCAGCAGTTTGTCGTACATGTATGGCTACACCTTC.

The rearrangement joins TRBV3-1 (or the pseudogene TRBV3-2) to TRBJ2-5, with 10 positions matching TRBD2. Unmatched junction bases numbered 8, after V lost 1 base and J lost 6 bases. Germline values: CDR1 LGHDT, CDR2 YNNKEL (reference sequence). The CDR3 is made up of 16 amino acids. The CDR3 nucleotides are TGTGCCAGCAGCCAAGGGGGAGCGGGGGGGCAGAAGACCCAGTACTTC. Its protein product is CASSQGGAGGQKTQYF.

The V call is TRBV10-3, the J call TRBJ1-2, with 7 bases fitting TRBD1. The CDR3 contains 15 residues. V was clipped by 3 bases and J by 3 bases; unmatched bases: 7. Germline lookup yields CDR1 ENHRY and CDR2 SYGVKD. The CDR3 loop reads CAISDTGVGDYGYTF. The CDR3 DNA is TGTGCCATCAGTGACACAGGGGTTGGGGACTATGGCTACACCTTC.

V usage is TRBV27 and J usage is TRBJ2-1, with D possibly being TRBD1 (6 bases). Germline assignment: CDR1 MNHEY and CDR2 SMNVEV (reference sequence). The CDR3 runs to 17 residues. The V end was cut by 2 bases, the J end by 4 bases, with 18 bases between. The CDR3 DNA is TGTGCCAGCAGTTTAATCGGCAGACAGGTATCGTACAATGAGCAGTTCTTC. This translates into CASSLIGRQVSYNEQFF.

This clone was picked up one time. The chain uses TRBV28 and TRBJ1-2, with D perhaps TRBD1 (5 bases). Trimming removed 3 bases from V and 4 bases from J, with 15 bases in between. Looked up from germline, CDR1 is MDHEN and CDR2 is SYDVKM. There are 15 residues in the CDR3. In nucleotides, the CDR3 is TGTGCCAGCAGTTTGGGGGTTCGAGGAGCCTATGGCTACACCTTC. It codes for CASSLGVRGAYGYTF.

This clone appeared once. CDR3 sequence (DNA): TGTGCCAGCAGGGGATCCCGGGACGCCTCTTACGAGCAGTACTTC. It specifies CASRGSRDASYEQYF. The gene calls are TRBV27 and TRBJ2-7; D is tentatively TRBD1 or TRBD2 (5 bases each). The CDR3 has 15 residues. Germline V gives CDR1 MNHEY, CDR2 SMNVEV (reference sequence). V was clipped by 6 bases and J by 4 bases, with 19 bases between them.

CDR3 in amino acids: CASSWRQGETQYF. The CDR3 DNA is TGTGCCAGCAGTTGGCGACAGGGGGAGACCCAGTACTTC. The chain has TRBV6-5 and TRBJ2-5, with 8 bases lining up with TRBD1. CDR3 length: 13 residues. J lost 5 bases, V lost 4 bases, and 3 bases had no gene match. Germline V gene sequence: CDR1 MNHEY, CDR2 SVGAGI.

The CDR3 coding sequence is TGTGCCTGGAGGGACAGGGGGGAGTACGAGCAGTACTTC. It specifies CAWRDRGEYEQYF. The chain has TRBV30 and TRBJ2-7; 10 bases map to TRBD1. Germline V gene sequence: CDR1 GTSNPN, CDR2 SVGIG (reference sequence). The CDR3 totals 13 residues. V was pared by 3 bases and J by 4 bases, with 3 bases of the junction left unmatched. The variable domain in full, with the rest retrieved from reference TRBV30 and TRBJ2-7, is SQTIHQWPATLVQPVGSPLSLECTVEGTSNPNLYWYRQAAGRGLQLLFYSVGIGQISSEVPQNLSASRPQDRQFILSSKKLLLSDSGFYLCAWRDRGEYEQYFGPGTRLTVT.

The chain links TRBV7-2 to TRBJ1-2, with D maybe TRBD1 (5 bases). V was shortened by 5 bases and J by 8 bases, with 15 bases between the two germline ends. CDR1 SGHTA and CDR2 FQGNSA come from the germline V gene. The CDR3 loop spans 13 amino acids. The CDR3 nucleotides are TGTGCCAGCAGCGCTGCGGGGGTGGGCGGCTACACCTTC. It codes for CASSAAGVGGYTF.

The chain uses TRBV4-3 and TRBJ2-1, with D hard to call. CDR3 size: 13 residues. Germline-derived CDR1 and CDR2 are LGHNA and YSLEER. V lost 0 bases, J lost 9 bases, and 9 bases lay in between. Here the CDR3 reads CASSQEFAAEQFF. DNA of the CDR3: TGCGCCAGCAGCCAAGAGTTCGCGGCTGAGCAGTTCTTC.

The V call is TRBV9, the J call TRBJ2-1; perhaps TRBD1 as D (7 bases). CDR1 is SGDLS and CDR2 is YYNGEE in the germline V gene. V lost 0 bases and J lost 9, with 16 bases in between. The CDR3 is 15 residues long. CDR3 in amino acids: CASSVGQGLVGEQFF. The CDR3, as DNA: TGTGCCAGCAGCGTAGGACAGGGACTCGTGGGTGAGCAGTTCTTC.

This chain uses TRBV5-5 with TRBJ2-7; D might be TRBD2 (8 bases). The CDR3 totals 13 residues. Trimming shortened V by 2 bases and J by 7 bases, and 13 bases separated the two germline ends. Germline V gene lookup returns CDR1 SGHKS and CDR2 YYEKEE (reference sequence). Written as DNA, the CDR3 is TGTGCCAGCAGCTTACAGGGGACTAGGGAGCAGTACTTC. Translated, it gives CASSLQGTREQYF.